This T cell receptor (beta chain) appears in the sequencing data of a study of blood T cell repertoires in COVID-19. The overall study: The origin of the acute and convalescent COVID-19 samples was the United States, Italy and Spain. Sources were T cells, B-cell-depleted T cells, or PBMCs; the material itself was cDNA or gDNA.

The CDR3 is 12 amino acids. Assay: immunoSEQ multiplex PCR; the TCRdb copy retains only in-frame clones and omits some. The sample lists 200,000 to 300,000 clones, approximately 84% occurring once. The receptor was isolated from a man aged 50-60 years with acute or convalescent COVID-19. Sequencing used peripheral blood. The chain carries TRBV21-1 and TRBJ2-1; no check of the table's D call, TRBD1, against the DNA was made. TRBV21-1 counts as a pseudogene. CDR3 region: CVDTRSYNEQFF. The CDR3 DNA reads as TGTGTGGACACCCGCTCCTACAATGAGCAGTTCTTC.